This T cell receptor (beta chain) was retrieved from a study of blood T cell repertoires in COVID-19. Overall study: T cells, B-cell-depleted T cells, or PBMCs supplied cDNA or gDNA.

Original data processing: Estimated nucleated cell counts came from reference gene primer amplification. Measured with immunoSEQ multiplex PCR; TCRdb has only the in-frame clones, and not every one. D and trimming were read from the DNA, whereas the V and J calls and clone size are those reported in that table. The sample lists roughly 260,000 clones, approximately 90% occurring once. The CDR3 consists of 14 residues. The germline CDR1 and CDR2 sequences are SSHAT and FNYEAQ (reference sequence). V lost 5 bases to trimming and J lost 1 base, with 9 bases between them. V usage is TRBV7-7 and J usage is TRBJ1-3, with D hard to call. The source material was peripheral blood. The sequence derives from a man between 60 and 75 years old who had recovered from COVID-19. CDR3 sequence: CASSASVSGNTIYF. The CDR3 nucleotides read TGTGCCAGCAGCGCATCAGTGTCTGGAAACACCATATATTTT.